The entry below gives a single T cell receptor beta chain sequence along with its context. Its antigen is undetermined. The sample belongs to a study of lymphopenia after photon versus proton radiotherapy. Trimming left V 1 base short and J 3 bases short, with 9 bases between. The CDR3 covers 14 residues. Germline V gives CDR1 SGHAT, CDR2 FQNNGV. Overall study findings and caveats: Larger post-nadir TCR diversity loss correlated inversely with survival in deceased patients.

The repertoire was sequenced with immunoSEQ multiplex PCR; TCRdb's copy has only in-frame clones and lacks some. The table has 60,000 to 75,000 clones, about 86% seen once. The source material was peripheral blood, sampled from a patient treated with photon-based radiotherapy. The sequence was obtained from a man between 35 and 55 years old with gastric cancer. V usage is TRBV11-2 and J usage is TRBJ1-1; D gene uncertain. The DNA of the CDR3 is TGTGCCAGCAGCTTAGGAGCCGCGGACACTGAAGCTTTCTTT. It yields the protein CASSLGAADTEAFF. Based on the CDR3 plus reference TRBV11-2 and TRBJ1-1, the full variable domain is EAGVAQSPRYKIIEKRQSVAFWCNPISGHATLYWYQQILGQGPKLLIQFQNNGVVDDSQLPKDRFSAERLKGVDSTLKIQPAKLEDSAVYLCASSLGAADTEAFFGQGTRLTVV.